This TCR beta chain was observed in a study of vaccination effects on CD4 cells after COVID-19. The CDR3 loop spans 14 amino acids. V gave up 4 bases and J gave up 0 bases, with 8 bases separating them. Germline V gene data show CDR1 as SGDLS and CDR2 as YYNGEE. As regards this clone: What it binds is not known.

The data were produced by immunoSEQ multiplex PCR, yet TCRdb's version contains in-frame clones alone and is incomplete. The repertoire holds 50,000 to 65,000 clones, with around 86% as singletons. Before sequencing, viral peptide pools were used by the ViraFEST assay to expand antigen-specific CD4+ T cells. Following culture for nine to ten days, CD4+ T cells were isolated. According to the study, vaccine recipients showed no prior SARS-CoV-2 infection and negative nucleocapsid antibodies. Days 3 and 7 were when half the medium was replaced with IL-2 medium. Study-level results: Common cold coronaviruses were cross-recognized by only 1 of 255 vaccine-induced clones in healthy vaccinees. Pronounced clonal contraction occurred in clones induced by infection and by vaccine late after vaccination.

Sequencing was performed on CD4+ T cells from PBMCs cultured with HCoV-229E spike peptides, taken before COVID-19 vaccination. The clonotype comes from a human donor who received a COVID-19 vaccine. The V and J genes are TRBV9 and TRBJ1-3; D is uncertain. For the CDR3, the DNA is TGTGCCAGCAGCCCTCCGAGCTCTGGAAACACCATATATTTT. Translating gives CASSPPSSGNTIYF.